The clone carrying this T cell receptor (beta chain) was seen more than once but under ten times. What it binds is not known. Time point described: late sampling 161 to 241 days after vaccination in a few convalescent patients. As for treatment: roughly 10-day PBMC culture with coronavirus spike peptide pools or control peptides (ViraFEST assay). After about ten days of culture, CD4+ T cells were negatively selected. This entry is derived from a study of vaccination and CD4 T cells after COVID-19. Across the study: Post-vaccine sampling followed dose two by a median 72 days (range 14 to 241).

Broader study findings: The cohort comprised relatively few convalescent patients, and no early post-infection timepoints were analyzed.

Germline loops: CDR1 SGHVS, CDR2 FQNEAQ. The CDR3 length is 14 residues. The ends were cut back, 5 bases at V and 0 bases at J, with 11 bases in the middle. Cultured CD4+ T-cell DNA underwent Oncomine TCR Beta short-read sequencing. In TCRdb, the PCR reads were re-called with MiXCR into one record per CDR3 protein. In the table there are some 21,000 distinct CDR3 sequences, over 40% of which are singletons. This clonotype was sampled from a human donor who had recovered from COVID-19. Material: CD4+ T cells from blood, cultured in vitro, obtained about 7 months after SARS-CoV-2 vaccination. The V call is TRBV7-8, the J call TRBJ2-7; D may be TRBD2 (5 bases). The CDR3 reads CASSISATSYEQYF. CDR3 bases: TGTGCCAGCAGCATTAGCGCCACCTCCTACGAGCAGTACTTC.